Listed below are T cell receptor beta chains from one sample, sequenced in a study of human T cells and chemical hapten exposure. Via MiXCR, TCRdb re-called the RACE reads, giving one row per CDR3 protein. Of over 95,000 distinct CDR3 sequences in the sample, roughly 12% were seen once. The sequencing here drew on whole blood, taken in connection with sensitization to the hapten diphenylcyclopropenone (DPC). Receptors originate from a woman aged 35 to 49 with alopecia areata. Some clones in this sample may be carry-over from other donors' samples. CDR3s include the opening cysteine and the closing phenylalanine or tryptophan. The D gene is left open where the match is weak. For some rows the clone size is stated as once, few or many, or as a class when expanded; others skip it.

TRBD2 | TRBJ2-7 | - | TRBV29-1 | TGCAGCTGCCTAGCGGGAGGCGAGCAGTACTTC | CSCLAGGEQYF
- | TRBJ2-1 | few | TRBV9 | TGTGCCAGCAGCCCCGGCAACAATGAGCAGTTCTTC | CASSPGNNEQFF
- | TRBJ2-3 | many | TRBV6-2/TRBV6-3 | TGTGCCAGCAGCCGCCAAGGAGCCGCCGGCACAGATACGCAGTATTTT | CASSRQGAAGTDTQYF
- | TRBJ2-3 | many | TRBV20-1 | TGCAGTGCTAGAGATTTTAAGCGGGGCACAGATACGCAGTATTTT | CSARDFKRGTDTQYF
- | TRBJ1-5 | few | TRBV14 | TGTGCCAGCAGCCAGGGCGGAGGCAATCAGCCCCAGCATTTT | CASSQGGGNQPQHF
TRBD2 | TRBJ2-4 | many | TRBV7-2 | TGTGCCAGCAGCCTAACTAGCGGTCTACTAGCCAAAAACATTCAGTACTTC | CASSLTSGLLAKNIQYF
- | TRBJ2-2 | few | TRBV5-4 | TGTGCCAGCAGCTTGAGGGGGGCGGCCGGGGAGCTGTTTTTT | CASSLRGAAGELFF
TRBD1 | TRBJ1-5 | few | TRBV2 | TGTGCCAGCAGTGTGACAGGGGTCAGCAATCAGCCCCAGCATTTT | CASSVTGVSNQPQHF
- | TRBJ2-1 | - | TRBV29-1 | TGCAGCGTTGCCTTCAGAGCTTCCTACAATGAGCAGTTCTTC | CSVAFRASYNEQFF
TRBD1 | TRBJ1-5 | - | TRBV19 | TGTGCCAGTAGCCCCACCATCGACAGGGAAGGCCGGCGCAATCAGCCCCAGCATTTT | CASSPTIDREGRRNQPQHF
- | TRBJ1-5 | - | TRBV30 | TGTGCCTGGAGGAGTTCCCTTAGCCCTTGGGGCAATCAGCCCCAGCATTTT | CAWRSSLSPWGNQPQHF
- | TRBJ1-4 | - | TRBV3-1 | TGTGCCAGCAGCCAAGGAGCGACATTTAATGAAAAACTGTTTTTT | CASSQGATFNEKLFF
- | TRBJ2-1 | - | TRBV2 | TGTGCCAGCAGTGAGAGCTACAATGAGCAGTTCTTC | CASSESYNEQFF
- | TRBJ2-7 | many | TRBV24-1 | TGTGCCACCGGGAGCGGGGCAGGGGACGAGCAGTACTTC | CATGSGAGDEQYF
- | TRBJ2-7 | many | TRBV7-2 | TGTGCCAGCAGCTTAGACCGGGGCAGCTACGAGCAGTACTTC | CASSLDRGSYEQYF
TRBD1 | TRBJ2-3 | - | TRBV19 | TGTGCCAGTAGGCCGGGACAGGTCACAGATACGCAGTATTTT | CASRPGQVTDTQYF
- | TRBJ1-2 | - | TRBV7-6 | TGTGCCAGCAGCTCCCCCAACAGGGAGGAGGACTATGGCTACACCTTC | CASSSPNREEDYGYTF
TRBD1 | TRBJ1-4 | few | TRBV20-1 | TGCAGTGCTAGAGCCGTGGGGGGAGGACAGGGAAATGAAAAACTGTTTTTT | CSARAVGGGQGNEKLFF
- | TRBJ2-5 | many | TRBV18 | TGTGCCAGCTCAATCGGCAGACAAGAGACCCAGTACTTC | CASSIGRQETQYF
- | TRBJ2-7 | few | TRBV5-4 | TGTGCCAGCAGCCCTAGGGACCCCCCCTACGAGCAGTACTTC | CASSPRDPPYEQYF
- | TRBJ1-1 | - | TRBV5-1 | TGCGCCAGCAGCTTGGGATTCAATGAAGCTTTCTTT | CASSLGFNEAFF
TRBD2 | TRBJ2-3 | few | TRBV2 | TGTGCCAGCAGCACTAGCGGACGGAGCACAGATACGCAGTATTTT | CASSTSGRSTDTQYF
- | TRBJ2-7 | many | TRBV7-6 | TGTGCCAGCAGCTTGAACTACGAGCAGTACTTC | CASSLNYEQYF
TRBD1 | TRBJ1-5 | many | TRBV18 | TGTGCCAGCTCTCAAGACAGGGGGCATCAGCCCCAGCATTTT | CASSQDRGHQPQHF
TRBD2 | TRBJ2-3 | - | TRBV7-9 | TGTGCCAGCAGCCAGCTCGATAGCGGGAGTTTCGTCACAGATACGCAGTATTTT | CASSQLDSGSFVTDTQYF
- | TRBJ1-2 | many | TRBV16 | TGTGCCAGCAGAAAGGCAGGGGAAGGCTACACCTTC | CASRKAGEGYTF
- | TRBJ2-1 | few | TRBV18 | TGTGCCAGCTCACCAAGGGGGGGAGCTCGGGATGAGCAGTTCTTC | CASSPRGGARDEQFF
TRBD2 | TRBJ2-1 | few | TRBV2 | TGTGCCAGCAGTGGCCAGTGGGGGACTAGCGGGAATTACAATGAGCAGTTCTTC | CASSGQWGTSGNYNEQFF
TRBD2 | TRBJ2-1 | - | TRBV18 | TGTGCCAGCTCATCAGCGGGAGAAGGGGACAATGAGCAGTTCTTC | CASSSAGEGDNEQFF
- | TRBJ2-1 | - | TRBV24-1 | TGTGCCACGCAGCACGAGCACAATGAGCAGTTCTTC | CATQHEHNEQFF
TRBD2 | TRBJ2-2 | - | TRBV20-1 | TGCAGTGCTCGGACTAGCGGGAGTGCCGGGGAGCTGTTTTTT | CSARTSGSAGELFF
TRBD1 | TRBJ1-3 | few | TRBV10-3 | TGTGCCATCAGTGAAGGGACAGGGTACGGAAACACCATATATTTT | CAISEGTGYGNTIYF
TRBD1 | TRBJ2-2 | few | TRBV4-2 | TGTGCCAGCAGCCCGGACAGGGGAAGAGGAGGCACCGGGGAGCTGTTTTTT | CASSPDRGRGGTGELFF
TRBD1 | TRBJ1-4 | - | TRBV18 | TGTGCCAGCTCAACACAGGGGATACAAAAACTGTTTTTT | CASSTQGIQKLFF
- | TRBJ2-1 | - | TRBV5-6 | TGTGCCAGCAGCTTGGTAGCCAACAATGAGCAGTTCTTC | CASSLVANNEQFF
- | TRBJ1-2 | few | TRBV6-5 | TGTGCCAGCACAGCTCTTGGCTATGGCTACACCTTC | CASTALGYGYTF
TRBD1 | TRBJ2-5 | few | TRBV3-1 | TGTGCCAGCAGCCACACAAGGGGGCCCGCCGAGACCCAGTACTTC | CASSHTRGPAETQYF
- | TRBJ2-5 | few | TRBV15 | TGTGCCACCAGCAGGGTAACAGGGTTGGTAGCGACCCAGTACTTC | CATSRVTGLVATQYF
TRBD2 | TRBJ2-7 | many | TRBV7-9 | TGTGCCAGCAGCACGACACGGACTAGCGGATCCTACGAGCAGTACTTC | CASSTTRTSGSYEQYF
TRBD2 | TRBJ2-1 | - | TRBV24-1 | TGTGCCACCAGTGATTTGTCTACTAGCGGGAGGGATAATGAGCAGTTCTTC | CATSDLSTSGRDNEQFF
- | TRBJ2-1 | - | TRBV3-1 | TGTGCCAGCAGCCAAACCGGGACTGGCTCCTACAATGAGCAGTTCTTC | CASSQTGTGSYNEQFF
- | TRBJ2-7 | - | TRBV28 | TGTGCCAGCTGCCTTGGTTCGGTCTCCTACGAGCAGTACTTC | CASCLGSVSYEQYF
- | TRBJ2-7 | - | TRBV7-9 | TGTGCCAGCAGCCGTAGGTCGGACGAGCAGTACTTC | CASSRRSDEQYF
- | TRBJ2-2 | many | TRBV21-1 | TGTGCCAGCACCGGGGAGGAGGGGCACACCGGGGAGCTGTTTTTT | CASTGEEGHTGELFF
TRBD2 | TRBJ2-1 | few | TRBV3-1 | TGTGCCAGCAGCCAAGATTCCCCGACTAGCGGTTCTTACAATGAGCAGTTCTTC | CASSQDSPTSGSYNEQFF
- | TRBJ2-3 | many | TRBV7-3 | TGTGCCAGCAGCCCGGGACATAACACAGATACGCAGTATTTT | CASSPGHNTDTQYF
- | TRBJ2-7 | few | TRBV28 | TGTGCCAGCGGGGCCCCCTACGAGCAGTACTTC | CASGAPYEQYF
- | TRBJ1-4 | - | TRBV29-1 | TGCAGCGGGCAACGGAGGATCCCTAATGAAAAACCGTTTTTT | CSGQRRIPNEKPFF